This entry is about one TCR beta chain. Clones were sequenced by immunoSEQ multiplex PCR, and TCRdb holds only the in-frame ones, with some missing. The sample includes fewer than 35,000 clones, over 85% seen only once; the top ten take 8.5% to 9.5%. The sample is drawn from a study of OX40 agonist ivuxolimab in advanced cancers. Turning to the study itself: An agonistic anti-OX40 (CD134) antibody, ivuxolimab, was used to treat the patients.

The CDR3 loop spans 17 amino acids. V dropped 8 bases and J dropped 0 bases, with 25 bases sitting between them. CDR1 is GTSNPN and CDR2 is SVGIG in the germline V gene (reference sequence). The receptor comes from an adult with an advanced solid tumor such as melanoma, head and neck, liver or kidney cancer. The sample was CD4+ or CD8+ T cells sorted from blood, taken in a trial of the OX40 agonist ivuxolimab. The V gene is TRBV30, the J gene TRBJ1-1; maybe TRBD1 (6 bases). DNA for the CDR3: TGTGCCCTGGATCGTGGGGGGCCCATTTCTATGAACACTGAAGCTTTCTTT. As protein: CALDRGGPISMNTEAFF. Full variable domain (rest looked up from reference TRBV30 and TRBJ1-1): SQTIHQWPATLVQPVGSPLSLECTVEGTSNPNLYWYRQAAGRGLQLLFYSVGIGQISSEVPQNLSASRPQDRQFILSSKKLLLSDSGFYLCALDRGGPISMNTEAFFGQGTRLTVV.